This TCR beta chain was retrieved from a study of T cells in Graves' hyperthyroidism and ophthalmopathy. Turning to the study itself: Peripheral blood draws took place at initial diagnosis, ahead of any treatment. Broader study findings: Among thyroid clonotypes expanded above 0.001, most also appeared in blood.

Graves' hyperthyroidism showing no ophthalmopathy progression within 18 months was considered stable. Using RNA transcripts as the source, TCR beta CDR3 regions were amplified. HTBI primers were the set used in a first-round RT-PCR of the TCR CDR3. TCRdb reprocessed the multiplex PCR reads via MiXCR and lists one record per CDR3 protein. The sample contains around 420,000 distinct CDR3 sequences, around a sixth of which appear only once. Deletions cut 0 bases from V and 0 bases from J, with 8 bases between. The V gene's germline CDR1 is DFQATT and CDR2 SNEGSKA (reference sequence). This CDR3 has 14 residues. This clonotype was detected a few times. No antigen is known for it.

The rearrangement joins TRBV20-1 to TRBJ1-1; the D is unclear. The sequenced sample was blood. This clonotype originated in a woman under 30 with Graves' hyperthyroidism. DNA of the CDR3: TGCAGTGCTAGAGAGTTGATAATGAACACTGAAGCTTTCTTT. Encoded protein: CSARELIMNTEAFF.